The clone carrying this TCR beta chain has only one observation. What it binds is unknown. The CDR3 is 13 amino acids. Germline lookup yields CDR1 MNHEY and CDR2 SMNVEV (reference sequence). V dropped 5 bases and J dropped 3 bases, with 11 bases sitting between them. The data are from a study of Ad26.COV2.S vaccination and SARS-CoV-2 variants. Study in general: Once or twice, 56 days apart, Ad26.COV2.S was delivered intramuscularly. Study-level findings and limits: For non-spike TCRs, breadth in vaccine recipients resembled that in placebo recipients.

Treatment given: 15 to 20 received Ad26.COV2.S at low or high dose, single or two shots; a few received placebo; per-sample allocation not given. Each sample was drawn 63 days after the first injection (of vaccine or placebo). The method was immunoSEQ multiplex PCR; TCRdb's version includes in-frame clones alone and lacks a portion of them. The sample has some 520,000 clones, around 88% seen once; the top ten hold around 13%. The TCR originated in a person aged 18-65 years who received the Ad26.COV2.S COVID-19 vaccine or a placebo. The sequenced sample was peripheral blood, obtained in a trial of Ad26.COV2.S vaccine versus placebo. The chain recombines TRBV27 with TRBJ2-7; possibly TRBD1 for D (5 bases). The CDR3 spells CASSMRQLYEQYF. In DNA, the CDR3 is TGTGCCAGCAGTATGAGACAGCTCTACGAGCAGTACTTC.